Listed here is a single TCR beta chain. The target of this receptor is not known. No quality values exist for individual bases; no much larger clone is one base distant. A case-control design nested within a healthcare worker cohort in London, UK, was used, with weekly nasopharyngeal swab PCR tests and blood sampling performed. Healthcare workers were enrolled in the week of the UK lockdown, from 23 to 31 March 2020, and were followed every week for up to 16 weeks. The data originate from a study of early T cells in non-severe SARS-CoV-2 infection (TCRdb year 2021). General notes on the study: Because TCR sequencing relied on bulk RNA taken from unsorted whole blood, pairing of alpha and beta chains was not possible.

Paper-wide results and their limitations: VDJdb matching was skewed toward anti-spike CD8 responses, so virus-specific expansions were likely underestimated and private and CD4 specificities were missed.

The library came from 5' RACE. Sequenced on a NextSeq 500. In the TCR library protocol, unique molecular identifiers were attached to individual cDNA molecules to correct for PCR bias and sequencing error. TCR alpha and beta chains were both sequenced, and the abundances of alpha and beta sequences in each sample were closely correlated with each other. In the original analysis: V gene, J gene and CDR3 annotation of TCR sequences was performed with Decombinator V4. TCRs were defined as expanded if a significant change between any two time points was detected under a Poisson model with p below 0.0001. TCR abundances were normalised to the total number of TCRs sequenced per sample and expressed as counts per million. MAIT TCRs were defined by TRAV1-2 paired with TRAJ12, TRAJ20 or TRAJ33, and iNKT TCRs by TRAV10 paired with TRAJ18. VDJdb, accessed 1 November 2021, was searched for CMV, EBV and SARS-CoV-2 annotated TCRs, excluding TCRs annotated for multiple antigens. Using fastp at Q25 and MiXCR, TCRdb reprocessed the public reads and kept productive beta chains. When rows share a CDR3 protein, they turn into one entry using the most common DNA and genes. TCRdb, rather than the study authors, made the V and J calls. Counted in this sample were tens of thousands of distinct CDR3 sequences; around 5% of them appeared once. The ten top clones hold about 27% of the sample.

Taken from cysteine to phenylalanine, the CDR3 has 14 residues. Only the CDR3 DNA is retained, 42 bases long and in frame from the first base. CDR1 and CDR2, per the germline V gene, are LGHNA and YNFKEQ. V has 4 bases trimmed and J has 3 bases trimmed; junction bases matching no gene number 3. The V and J segments used are TRBV4-2 and TRBJ2-7; 10 bases in between match TRBD1. The source material was whole blood. The clonotype was recovered from an adult who was a healthcare worker with PCR-confirmed SARS-CoV-2 infection or an uninfected control (not recorded which). The nucleotide sequence is given as TGTGCCAGCAGCCCGGGACAGGGGAGCTACGAGCAGTACTTC. Protein translation: CASSPGQGSYEQYF.